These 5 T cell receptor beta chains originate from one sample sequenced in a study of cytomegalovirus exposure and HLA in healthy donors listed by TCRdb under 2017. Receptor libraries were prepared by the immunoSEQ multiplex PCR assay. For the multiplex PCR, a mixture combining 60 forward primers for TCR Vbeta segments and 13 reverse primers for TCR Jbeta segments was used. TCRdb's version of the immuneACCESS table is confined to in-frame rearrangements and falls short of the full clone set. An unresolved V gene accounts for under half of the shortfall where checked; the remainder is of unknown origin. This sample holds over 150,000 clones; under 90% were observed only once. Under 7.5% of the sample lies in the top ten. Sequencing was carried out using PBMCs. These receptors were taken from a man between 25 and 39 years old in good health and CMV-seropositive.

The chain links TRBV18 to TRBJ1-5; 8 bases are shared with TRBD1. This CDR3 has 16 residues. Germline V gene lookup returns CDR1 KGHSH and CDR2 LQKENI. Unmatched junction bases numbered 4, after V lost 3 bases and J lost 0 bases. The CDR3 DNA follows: TGTGCCAGCTCACCCGGACAGGGAAATAGCAATCAGCCCCAGCATTTT. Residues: CASSPGQGNSNQPQHF.

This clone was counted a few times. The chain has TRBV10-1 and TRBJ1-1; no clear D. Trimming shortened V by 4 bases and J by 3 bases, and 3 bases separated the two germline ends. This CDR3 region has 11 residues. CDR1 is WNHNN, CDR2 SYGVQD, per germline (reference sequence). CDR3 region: CASSVYTEAFF. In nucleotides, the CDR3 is TGCGCCAGCAGTGTATACACTGAAGCTTTCTTT.

The CDR3 region is CASSPRLAGDYEQFF. The CDR3 DNA reads as TGTGCCAGCAGCCCCCGACTAGCGGGAGATTATGAGCAGTTCTTC. This sequence joins TRBV13 and TRBJ2-1, with 12 bases identical to TRBD2. Germline values: CDR1 PRHDT, CDR2 FYEKMQ (reference sequence). V shed 5 bases and J 8 bases; nucleotides not matched to a gene: 7. CDR3 length equals 15 residues.

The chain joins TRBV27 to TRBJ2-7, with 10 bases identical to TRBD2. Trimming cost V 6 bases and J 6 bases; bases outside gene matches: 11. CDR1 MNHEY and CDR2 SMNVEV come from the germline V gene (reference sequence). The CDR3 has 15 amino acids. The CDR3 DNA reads TGTGCCAGCAGAAAGACGGGGACTAGCGAAGTCGAGCAGTACTTC. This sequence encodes CASRKTGTSEVEQYF.

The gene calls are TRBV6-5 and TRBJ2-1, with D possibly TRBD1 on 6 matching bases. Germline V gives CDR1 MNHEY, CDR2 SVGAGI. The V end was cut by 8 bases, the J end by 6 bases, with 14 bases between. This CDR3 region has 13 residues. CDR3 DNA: TGTGCCAGCGAAACCGGGACAAGCAATGAGCAGTTCTTC. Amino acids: CASETGTSNEQFF.